This TCR beta chain originates from a study of blood T cell repertoires in COVID-19. Trimming removed 3 bases from V and 0 bases from J; junction bases left unmatched: 2. The CDR3 is made up of 16 amino acids. Germline CDR1 reads LNHDA; CDR2 reads SQIVND (reference sequence). Some clones are missing from TCRdb's copy, which holds only in-frame ones; the method was immunoSEQ multiplex PCR. The sample lists some 300,000 clones, approximately 88% seen once, with roughly 7% in the top ten. The sample was peripheral blood. The chain combines TRBV19 with TRBJ2-1; 10 nucleotides agree with TRBD2. The source is a woman aged 30 to 39 who had recovered from COVID-19. The chain's CDR3 is CASSISSGGSYNEQFF. The CDR3 DNA sequence: TGTGCCAGTAGTATCTCTAGCGGGGGCTCCTACAATGAGCAGTTCTTC.